The rows below give T cell receptor beta chains drawn from one sample of a study of Tregs in tolerant kidney transplant recipients. The repertoire was sequenced with immunoSEQ multiplex PCR; TCRdb's copy has only in-frame clones and lacks some. Among roughly 50,000 clones, around nine tenths were seen once, and the ten largest hold around 16%. The sample was CD8+ T cells from blood (PBMCs), taken 12 months after the transplant. The receptors were sampled from a human patient who received a combined kidney and bone marrow transplant. Some T cells may possibly be graft donor cells. The CDR3 runs from the conserved cysteine through the conserved F or W. A D gene is named only where the DNA matches it firmly. Expanded clones get a size class; other rows say once, few or many, or leave the size out.

v_gene: TRBV27; j_gene: TRBJ2-7; d_gene: TRBD1; abundance: few; CDR3nt: TGTGCCAGCAGTTACAGGGGCTCCTACGAGCAGTACTTC; CDR3aa: CASSYRGSYEQYF
v_gene: TRBV7-3; j_gene: TRBJ1-1; d_gene: NA; abundance: NA; CDR3nt: TGTGCCAGCAGCTTATTGGGACACCACACTGAAGCTTTCTTT; CDR3aa: CASSLLGHHTEAFF
v_gene: TRBV27; j_gene: TRBJ2-5; d_gene: NA; abundance: NA; CDR3nt: TGTGCCAGCAGTCCAGCGGCGTGGGAGACCCAGTACTTC; CDR3aa: CASSPAAWETQYF
v_gene: TRBV6-1; j_gene: TRBJ1-4; d_gene: NA; abundance: once; CDR3nt: TGTGCCAGCAGTGACAGAAATGAAAAACTGTTTTTT; CDR3aa: CASSDRNEKLFF
v_gene: TRBV29-1; j_gene: TRBJ1-2; d_gene: NA; abundance: NA; CDR3nt: TGCAGCGTTGTGTCTTGGCAGGAGGCCACCTATGGCTACACCTTC; CDR3aa: CSVVSWQEATYGYTF
v_gene: TRBV4-3; j_gene: TRBJ2-7; d_gene: NA; abundance: NA; CDR3nt: TGCGCCAGCAGCCCAAAAAGCGGGACAGGATATTACGAGCAGTACTTC; CDR3aa: CASSPKSGTGYYEQYF
v_gene: TRBV5-5; j_gene: TRBJ2-7; d_gene: NA; abundance: NA; CDR3nt: TGTGCCAGCAGCTTGTCAGCGGGCCTCTACGAGCAGTACTTC; CDR3aa: CASSLSAGLYEQYF
v_gene: TRBV4-1; j_gene: TRBJ2-5; d_gene: TRBD2; abundance: NA; CDR3nt: TGCGCCAGCAGCCAGCCGGGACTAGCGAAAGAGACCCAGTACTTC; CDR3aa: CASSQPGLAKETQYF
v_gene: TRBV21-1; j_gene: TRBJ1-5; d_gene: NA; abundance: NA; CDR3nt: TGTGCCAGCAGCAAAGGGGGAGGGGGCAATCAGCCCCAGCATTTT; CDR3aa: CASSKGGGGNQPQHF
v_gene: TRBV30; j_gene: TRBJ1-2; d_gene: NA; abundance: NA; CDR3nt: TGTGCCTGGAACAGGAACTATGGCTACACCTTC; CDR3aa: CAWNRNYGYTF
v_gene: TRBV19; j_gene: TRBJ2-1; d_gene: TRBD1; abundance: NA; CDR3nt: TGTGCCACCGCCCCCGGGACAGCCTACAATGAGCAGTTCTTC; CDR3aa: CATAPGTAYNEQFF
v_gene: TRBV4-2; j_gene: TRBJ1-1; d_gene: NA; abundance: NA; CDR3nt: TGTGCCAGCAGCCAAGAGCAGGGATACACTGAAGCTTTCTTT; CDR3aa: CASSQEQGYTEAFF
v_gene: TRBV2; j_gene: TRBJ2-7; d_gene: NA; abundance: NA; CDR3nt: TGTGCCAGCAGTGAACCGGGGGCCTACGAGCAGTACTTC; CDR3aa: CASSEPGAYEQYF
v_gene: TRBV19; j_gene: TRBJ2-7; d_gene: NA; abundance: NA; CDR3nt: TGTGCCAGTAGTATAACAGGGAGCGAGCAGTACTTC; CDR3aa: CASSITGSEQYF
v_gene: TRBV6-5; j_gene: TRBJ2-1; d_gene: TRBD2; abundance: NA; CDR3nt: TGTGCCAGCAGTTCACTAGCGGGGGCTTACAATGAGCAGTTCTTC; CDR3aa: CASSSLAGAYNEQFF
v_gene: TRBV5-4; j_gene: TRBJ2-2; d_gene: TRBD2; abundance: NA; CDR3nt: TGTGCCAGCAGGTCACGGGGGGACACCGGGGAGCTGTTTTTT; CDR3aa: CASRSRGDTGELFF
v_gene: TRBV9; j_gene: TRBJ1-4; d_gene: NA; abundance: NA; CDR3nt: TGTGCCAGCAGCGACGGACTTAATGAAAAACTGTTTTTT; CDR3aa: CASSDGLNEKLFF
v_gene: TRBV7-9; j_gene: TRBJ1-3; d_gene: NA; abundance: NA; CDR3nt: TGTGCCAGCAGCCTAGGGCCGGGGAGCTCTGGAAACACCATATATTTT; CDR3aa: CASSLGPGSSGNTIYF
v_gene: TRBV9; j_gene: TRBJ1-2; d_gene: NA; abundance: NA; CDR3nt: TGTGCCAGCAGCGTAGGGGCAGGGATTGATGGCTACACCTTC; CDR3aa: CASSVGAGIDGYTF
v_gene: TRBV19; j_gene: TRBJ1-1; d_gene: NA; abundance: NA; CDR3nt: TGTGCCAGTAGAGTACTTGGGAACACTGAAGCTTTCTTT; CDR3aa: CASRVLGNTEAFF
v_gene: TRBV13; j_gene: TRBJ1-4; d_gene: TRBD1; abundance: NA; CDR3nt: TGTGCCAGCAGCTCCGGACAGGGGGGGTCAACTAATGAAAAACTGTTTTTT; CDR3aa: CASSSGQGGSTNEKLFF
v_gene: TRBV7-3; j_gene: TRBJ2-7; d_gene: NA; abundance: NA; CDR3nt: TGTGCCAGCAGCCCCGAGGGGGGGGGCTCCTACGAGCAGTACTTC; CDR3aa: CASSPEGGGSYEQYF
v_gene: TRBV28; j_gene: TRBJ1-5; d_gene: NA; abundance: NA; CDR3nt: TGTGCCAGCAGTCCACACATGGGCCCGGAGCCCCAGCATTTT; CDR3aa: CASSPHMGPEPQHF
v_gene: TRBV29-1; j_gene: TRBJ1-2; d_gene: NA; abundance: NA; CDR3nt: TGCAGCGTACCACCCGCCGGGATTAACTATGGCTACACCTTC; CDR3aa: CSVPPAGINYGYTF
v_gene: TRBV27; j_gene: TRBJ2-4; d_gene: TRBD1; abundance: NA; CDR3nt: TGTGCCAGCAGTCTATCGACAGGGGGCAACATTCAGTACTTC; CDR3aa: CASSLSTGGNIQYF
v_gene: TRBV7-2; j_gene: TRBJ1-5; d_gene: NA; abundance: NA; CDR3nt: TGTGCCAGCAGCTGGAGCGCGGGAGAATATCAGCCCCAGCATTTT; CDR3aa: CASSWSAGEYQPQHF
v_gene: TRBV6-5; j_gene: TRBJ1-1; d_gene: TRBD1; abundance: NA; CDR3nt: TGTGCCAGCAGTCGAGTACAGGGGTACACTGAAGCTTTCTTT; CDR3aa: CASSRVQGYTEAFF
v_gene: TRBV13; j_gene: TRBJ2-7; d_gene: TRBD1; abundance: NA; CDR3nt: TGTGCCAGCAGCTCGACAGGGGTTGAGCAGTACTTC; CDR3aa: CASSSTGVEQYF
v_gene: TRBV4-3; j_gene: TRBJ2-2; d_gene: NA; abundance: NA; CDR3nt: TGCGCCAGCAGCCAAGGTTCCGGGAACACCGGGGAGCTGTTTTTT; CDR3aa: CASSQGSGNTGELFF
v_gene: TRBV18; j_gene: TRBJ2-3; d_gene: TRBD2; abundance: NA; CDR3nt: TGTGCCAGCTCACCATGGCCTAGCGGGTCCACAGATACGCAGTATTTT; CDR3aa: CASSPWPSGSTDTQYF
v_gene: TRBV7-2; j_gene: TRBJ2-3; d_gene: TRBD2; abundance: NA; CDR3nt: TGTGCCAGCAGCTTAAGCGGGGTGCTCACAGATACGCAGTATTTT; CDR3aa: CASSLSGVLTDTQYF
v_gene: TRBV7-8; j_gene: TRBJ1-2; d_gene: TRBD1; abundance: NA; CDR3nt: TGTGCCAGCAGCTTAGGGACAGGGGTCTATGGCTACACCTTC; CDR3aa: CASSLGTGVYGYTF
v_gene: TRBV19; j_gene: TRBJ2-5; d_gene: NA; abundance: NA; CDR3nt: TGTGCCAGTAGACCAAGCGGAGGGGCCAAAGAGACCCAGTACTTC; CDR3aa: CASRPSGGAKETQYF
v_gene: TRBV4-1; j_gene: TRBJ2-7; d_gene: TRBD1; abundance: NA; CDR3nt: TGCGCCAGCAGCCTGACAGGGTCCGAGCAGTACTTC; CDR3aa: CASSLTGSEQYF
v_gene: TRBV4-2; j_gene: TRBJ1-2; d_gene: TRBD1; abundance: NA; CDR3nt: TGTGCCAGCAGCCCCTGGGACAGCGTAAACTATGGCTACACCTTC; CDR3aa: CASSPWDSVNYGYTF
v_gene: TRBV9; j_gene: TRBJ2-3; d_gene: NA; abundance: NA; CDR3nt: TGTGCCAGCAGCCTGGACAGACCCAGCACAGATACGCAGTATTTT; CDR3aa: CASSLDRPSTDTQYF
v_gene: TRBV19; j_gene: TRBJ2-7; d_gene: NA; abundance: few; CDR3nt: TGTGCCAGTGGTTACAGGGACTCCTACGAGCAGTACTTC; CDR3aa: CASGYRDSYEQYF
v_gene: TRBV4-2; j_gene: TRBJ2-1; d_gene: NA; abundance: NA; CDR3nt: TGTGCCAGCAGCGTCCAGAATTACAATGAGCAGTTCTTC; CDR3aa: CASSVQNYNEQFF
v_gene: TRBV29-1; j_gene: TRBJ2-2; d_gene: NA; abundance: NA; CDR3nt: TGCAGCGTTGAAAGGCAGGGAACGAACACCGGGGAGCTGTTTTTT; CDR3aa: CSVERQGTNTGELFF
v_gene: TRBV27; j_gene: TRBJ2-7; d_gene: TRBD1; abundance: NA; CDR3nt: TGTGCCAGCAGCATTTCACACAGGGGGCAGTCCTACGAGCAGTACTTC; CDR3aa: CASSISHRGQSYEQYF
v_gene: TRBV10-2; j_gene: TRBJ2-7; d_gene: NA; abundance: NA; CDR3nt: TGCGCCAGCAGCTACGAGGGCTACGAGCAGTACTTC; CDR3aa: CASSYEGYEQYF
v_gene: TRBV6-5; j_gene: TRBJ1-2; d_gene: NA; abundance: NA; CDR3nt: TGTGCCAGCAGTTACTCGACTTTAAACCCCTACGGCTACACCTTC; CDR3aa: CASSYSTLNPYGYTF
v_gene: TRBV4-3; j_gene: TRBJ2-2; d_gene: NA; abundance: once; CDR3nt: TGCGCCAGCAGCCAAGATCGACCGGGTCCCGGGGAGCTGTTTTTT; CDR3aa: CASSQDRPGPGELFF
v_gene: TRBV7-2; j_gene: TRBJ2-5; d_gene: TRBD2; abundance: once; CDR3nt: TGTGCCAGCAGCACGGGACTAGCGGGAGAGACCCAGTACTTC; CDR3aa: CASSTGLAGETQYF
v_gene: TRBV6-5; j_gene: TRBJ2-7; d_gene: NA; abundance: NA; CDR3nt: TGTGCCAGCAGCTTGGCGACAGCCTCCTACGAGCAGTACTTC; CDR3aa: CASSLATASYEQYF
v_gene: TRBV10-3; j_gene: TRBJ2-5; d_gene: NA; abundance: once; CDR3nt: TGTGCCATCAGCCCTAGACGAGAAGAGACCCAGTACTTC; CDR3aa: CAISPRREETQYF
v_gene: TRBV2; j_gene: TRBJ2-4; d_gene: TRBD2; abundance: NA; CDR3nt: TGTGCCAGCAGTGAAGGATTAGCGGGGGGCCCCGGTAACATTCAGTACTTC; CDR3aa: CASSEGLAGGPGNIQYF
v_gene: TRBV27; j_gene: TRBJ1-2; d_gene: NA; abundance: NA; CDR3nt: TGTGCCAGCGGAACCGGAGGACATGGCTACACCTTC; CDR3aa: CASGTGGHGYTF
v_gene: TRBV5-6; j_gene: TRBJ2-7; d_gene: TRBD1; abundance: NA; CDR3nt: TGTGCCACCACACAGGGGGGAACCTACGAGCAGTACTTC; CDR3aa: CATTQGGTYEQYF
v_gene: TRBV4-1; j_gene: TRBJ2-2; d_gene: NA; abundance: NA; CDR3nt: TGCGCCAGCAGCCAGAGGAGGGGGCCCGCCCGGGGCACCGGGGAGCTGTTTTTT; CDR3aa: CASSQRRGPARGTGELFF
v_gene: TRBV10-3; j_gene: TRBJ1-2; d_gene: TRBD1; abundance: NA; CDR3nt: TGTGCCATCAAACCGGGACAGGGGGATGGCTACACCTTC; CDR3aa: CAIKPGQGDGYTF
v_gene: TRBV4-3; j_gene: TRBJ2-2; d_gene: TRBD2; abundance: NA; CDR3nt: TGCGCCAGCAGCCTGGGCCTAGCGGCGAACACCGGGGAGCTGTTTTTT; CDR3aa: CASSLGLAANTGELFF
v_gene: TRBV11-2; j_gene: TRBJ2-1; d_gene: NA; abundance: NA; CDR3nt: TGTGCCAGCAGCTCTACTGAGTACGAGCAGTTCTTC; CDR3aa: CASSSTEYEQFF
v_gene: TRBV27; j_gene: TRBJ2-4; d_gene: NA; abundance: NA; CDR3nt: TGTGCCAGCAGGGGGGCATTAGCCAAAAACATTCAGTACTTC; CDR3aa: CASRGALAKNIQYF
v_gene: TRBV7-9; j_gene: TRBJ2-1; d_gene: TRBD2; abundance: NA; CDR3nt: TGTGCCAGCAGCACGCTGGGACTAGCGGGAGGTGCCTACAATGAGCAGTTCTTC; CDR3aa: CASSTLGLAGGAYNEQFF
v_gene: TRBV7-8; j_gene: TRBJ2-1; d_gene: TRBD1; abundance: NA; CDR3nt: TGTGCCAGCAGCTTGACAGGGGGCAATGAGCAGTTCTTC; CDR3aa: CASSLTGGNEQFF
v_gene: TRBV9; j_gene: TRBJ2-3; d_gene: TRBD2; abundance: NA; CDR3nt: TGTGCCAGCAGCCAAGCGGGGTTGGGGAGCACAGATACGCAGTATTTT; CDR3aa: CASSQAGLGSTDTQYF
v_gene: TRBV27; j_gene: TRBJ2-5; d_gene: TRBD2; abundance: once; CDR3nt: TGTGCCAGCAGTTTTCGACTAGCGGGAGCGGATGAGACCCAGTACTTC; CDR3aa: CASSFRLAGADETQYF
v_gene: TRBV4-2; j_gene: TRBJ1-2; d_gene: NA; abundance: NA; CDR3nt: TGTGCCAGCAGCCAAAGTACAGCTCTAGCCTATGGCTACACCTTC; CDR3aa: CASSQSTALAYGYTF